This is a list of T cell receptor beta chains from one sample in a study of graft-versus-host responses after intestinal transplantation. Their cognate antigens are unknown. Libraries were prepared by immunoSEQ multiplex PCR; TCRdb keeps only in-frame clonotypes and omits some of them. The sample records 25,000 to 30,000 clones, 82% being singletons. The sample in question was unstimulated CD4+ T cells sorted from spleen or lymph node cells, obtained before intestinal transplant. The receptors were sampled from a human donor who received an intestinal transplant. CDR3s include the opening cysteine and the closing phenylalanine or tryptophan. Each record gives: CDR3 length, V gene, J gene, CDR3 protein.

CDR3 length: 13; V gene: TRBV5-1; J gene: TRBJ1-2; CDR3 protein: CASSLQGNYGYTF
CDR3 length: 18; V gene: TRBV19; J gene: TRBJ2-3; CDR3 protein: CASSIIARGSGYTDTQYF
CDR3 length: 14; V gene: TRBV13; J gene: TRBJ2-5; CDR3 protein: CASSLGKVGETQYF
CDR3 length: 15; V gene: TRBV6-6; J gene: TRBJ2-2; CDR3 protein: CASSAGPTNTGELFF
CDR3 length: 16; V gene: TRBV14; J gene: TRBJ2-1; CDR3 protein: CASSQDKAGRAHEQFF
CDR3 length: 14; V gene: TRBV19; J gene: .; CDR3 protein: CASSIRDSSYEQYF
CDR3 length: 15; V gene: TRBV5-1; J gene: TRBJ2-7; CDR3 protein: CASSLTSGSSYEQYF
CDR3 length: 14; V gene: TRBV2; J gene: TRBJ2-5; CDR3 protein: CASSWTGPKETQYF
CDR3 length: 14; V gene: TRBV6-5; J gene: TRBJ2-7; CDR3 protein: CASSYAQFSYEQYF
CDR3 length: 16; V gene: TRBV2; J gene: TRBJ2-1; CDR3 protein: CASSDSSGGAYNEQFF
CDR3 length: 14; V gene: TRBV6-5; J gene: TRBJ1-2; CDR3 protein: CASRRLQGGGGYTF
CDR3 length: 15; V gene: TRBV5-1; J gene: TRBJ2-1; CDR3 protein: CATTPSGGSYNEQFF
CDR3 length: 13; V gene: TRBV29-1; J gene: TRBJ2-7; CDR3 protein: CSVGLDYSYEQYF